The next 21 T cell receptor beta chains were all read from a single sample in a study of T cell responses to AZD1222 COVID-19 vaccine. Repertoires were generated with immunoSEQ multiplex PCR, while TCRdb's copy carries only in-frame clones and drops some. Of some 120,000 clones listed, approximately 93% were seen once; the top ten hold 2.5% to 3.5%. The specimen was peripheral blood, collected on day 0 of AZD1222 vaccination. The receptors derive from an adult in good health.

The V gene is TRBV25-1, the J gene TRBJ1-2; no clear D gene. Germline CDR1 and CDR2: MGHDK and SYGVNS. V was clipped by 3 bases and J by 7 bases, with 21 bases between them. This CDR3 has 16 residues. In DNA, the CDR3 is TGTGCCAGCAGTGATTCTACAGCGGGGAGGATCAGTGGCTACACCTTC. It encodes CASSDSTAGRISGYTF.

The chain couples TRBV12-3 or TRBV12-4 to TRBJ1-3; the D gene is possibly TRBD1 (5 bases). The V end was cut by 8 bases, the J end by 4 bases, with 9 bases between. This CDR3 has 12 amino acids. CDR3 sequence (DNA): TGTGCCAGCCAGGGACTAGGAAACACCATATATTTT. It yields the protein CASQGLGNTIYF.

The J gene is TRBJ2-1, the V gene TRBV5-1; 9 bases are shared with TRBD2. The V gene's germline CDR1 is SGHRS and CDR2 YFSETQ. J lost 5 bases, V lost 0 bases, and 9 bases had no gene match. The CDR3 spans 17 residues. CDR3 DNA: TGCGCCAGCAGCTTGGCATTTAGCGGGAGTTCCCACAATGAGCAGTTCTTC. Translation: CASSLAFSGSSHNEQFF.

V is TRBV5-1 and J is TRBJ2-1; D perhaps matches TRBD1 (6 bases). Germline assignment: CDR1 SGHRS and CDR2 YFSETQ. The V gene lost 3 bases and the J gene lost 3 bases, with 16 bases spanning the gap. The CDR3 sequence is 16 residues long. The CDR3 coding sequence is TGCGCCAGCAGCTCTGCCGGGACAACGTTCTACAATGAGCAGTTCTTC. Translation gives CASSSAGTTFYNEQFF.

This chain uses TRBV5-1 with TRBJ2-5, with D possibly matching TRBD1 (6 bases). Looked up from germline, CDR1 is SGHRS and CDR2 is YFSETQ. The CDR3 runs to 12 residues. Trimming removed 9 bases at V and 0 bases at J, with 9 bases between. The CDR3 sequence is CATRDNQETQYF. The CDR3, as DNA: TGCGCCACCCGGGACAACCAAGAGACCCAGTACTTC.

This clone appeared a single time. The identical CDR3 is also encoded by other nucleotide sequences in the sample. The V gene is TRBV7-2, the J gene TRBJ2-7; no definite D call. The germline CDR1 and CDR2 sequences are SGHTA and FQGNSA. V shed 4 bases and J shed 0 bases, with 4 bases lying between them. This CDR3 has 12 residues. CDR3 sequence (DNA): TGTGCCAGCAGCTCGAGCTCCTACGAGCAGTACTTC. Amino acids: CASSSSSYEQYF.

The chain has TRBV19 and TRBJ1-4; 7 positions match TRBD1. The germline CDR1 and CDR2 sequences are LNHDA and SQIVND (reference sequence). The CDR3 runs to 15 residues. V lost 1 base, J lost 5 bases, and 4 bases stayed unmatched. The CDR3 nucleotides are TGTGCCAGTAGTATAGCTGGGACAGCAAATGAAAAACTGTTTTTT. Its protein is CASSIAGTANEKLFF. Supplemented by reference TRBV19 and TRBJ1-4, the full variable domain reads DGGITQSPKYLFRKEGQNVTLSCEQNLNHDAMYWYRQDPGQGLRLIYYSQIVNDFQKGDIAEGYSVSREKKESFPLTVTSAQKNPTAFYLCASSIAGTANEKLFFGSGTQLSVL.

The chain employs TRBV5-6 and TRBJ2-1, with D maybe TRBD2 (5 bases). The ends were cut back, 1 base at V and 8 bases at J, with 19 bases in the middle. The germline gives CDR1 SGHDT, CDR2 YYEEEE. The CDR3 runs to 16 residues. The CDR3 reads CASSLPGGGGSDEQFF. CDR3 DNA sequence: TGTGCCAGCAGCTTGCCCGGTGGAGGTGGTTCAGATGAGCAGTTCTTC.

The rearrangement uses TRBV5-4 and TRBJ1-6; D gene uncertain. There are 12 residues in the CDR3. Trimming pared 1 base from V and 7 bases from J, leaving 3 bases between. Germline assignment: CDR1 SGHNT and CDR2 YYREEE (reference sequence). The CDR3 DNA sequence: TGTGCCAGCAGCTTGCAGAATTCACCCCTCCACTTT. Amino acid sequence: CASSLQNSPLHF. Full variable domain (rest looked up from reference TRBV5-4 and TRBJ1-6): ETGVTQSPTHLIKTRGQQVTLRCSSQSGHNTVSWYQQALGQGPQFIFQYYREEENGRGNFPPRFSGLQFPNYSSELNVNALELDDSALYLCASSLQNSPLHFGNGTRLTVT.

The chain couples TRBV27 to TRBJ2-1; possible D gene TRBD2, 5 bases. Per the germline V gene, CDR1 is MNHEY and CDR2 is SMNVEV (reference sequence). The CDR3 covers 14 residues. V lost 4 bases and J 7 bases, leaving 14 bases between the germline ends. This CDR3 is CASSSRIGGNEQFF. CDR3 coding DNA: TGTGCCAGCAGTTCTAGAATCGGAGGAAATGAGCAGTTCTTC.

This clone was observed a single time. V and J are TRBV5-6 and TRBJ2-1, with 11 bases matching TRBD2. Germline lookup yields CDR1 SGHDT and CDR2 YYEEEE. This CDR3 has 15 amino acids. The V gene end was trimmed by 4 bases and the J gene end by 8 bases; junction bases not matched to a gene: 8. The CDR3 DNA follows: TGTGCCAGCAGCGATTTAGCGGGAGGGCCCTATGAGCAGTTCTTC. Protein: CASSDLAGGPYEQFF.

This clone has a handful of counts. CDR3 protein: CATSPRYTEAFF. CDR3 in DNA: TGTGCCACCAGCCCTAGGTACACTGAAGCTTTCTTT. The V gene is TRBV15, the J gene TRBJ1-1; D call uncertain. Germline lookup yields CDR1 LNHNV and CDR2 YYDKDF (reference sequence). Trimming took 5 bases from V and 3 from J, leaving 7 bases between them. This CDR3 has 12 amino acids. Full variable domain (rest looked up from reference TRBV15 and TRBJ1-1): DAMVIQNPRYQVTQFGKPVTLSCSQTLNHNVMYWYQQKSSQAPKLLFHYYDKDFNNEADTPDNFQSRRPNTSFCFLDIRSPGLGDTAMYLCATSPRYTEAFFGQGTRLTVV.

The chain uses TRBV24-1 and TRBJ2-2; possibly TRBD1 for D (6 bases). V was clipped by 12 bases and J by 3 bases, with 13 bases between them. CDR1 KGHDR and CDR2 SFDVKD come from the germline V gene. The CDR3 spans 13 residues. In DNA form, the CDR3 reads TGTGCCGCAAGCAGGGGAGACACCGGGGAGCTGTTTTTT. It is translated as CAASRGDTGELFF.

This clone was seen just once. The chain combines TRBV4-1 with TRBJ1-4; D might be TRBD1 (5 bases). The CDR3 extends over 19 amino acids. Germline V gives CDR1 MGHRA, CDR2 YSYEKL. Trimming took off 0 bases at V and 4 bases at J, with 21 bases between the two ends. The CDR3 DNA reads TGCGCCAGCAGCCAAGATCGAGGAAGGGGACTAAGCGATAATGAAAAACTGTTTTTT. Its protein is CASSQDRGRGLSDNEKLFF.

This sequence joins TRBV19 and TRBJ1-2; D gene unclear. Germline V gene data show CDR1 as LNHDA and CDR2 as SQIVND (reference sequence). The CDR3 covers 15 residues. V lost 6 bases and J 0 bases, leaving 14 bases between the germline ends. The CDR3 nucleotides are TGTGCCAGTAGGACCCACCTGGGAGCTAACTATGGCTACACCTTC. Protein product: CASRTHLGANYGYTF.

The rearrangement links TRBV11-2 to TRBJ1-2; unclear D gene. Germline loops: CDR1 SGHAT, CDR2 FQNNGV. The CDR3 spans 16 residues. V dropped 0 bases and J dropped 8 bases, with 19 bases sitting between them. This CDR3 is CASSLDRLPGKHGYTF. CDR3 DNA sequence: TGTGCCAGCAGCTTAGATAGATTACCGGGGAAGCACGGCTACACCTTC.

V usage is TRBV28 and J usage is TRBJ1-1; D perhaps matches TRBD1 (5 bases). CDR1 is MDHEN, CDR2 SYDVKM, per germline. The V and J ends lost 3 bases and 8 bases respectively, with 10 bases between them. The CDR3 spans 12 residues. The chain's CDR3 is CASSLGGSEAFF. CDR3 DNA sequence: TGTGCCAGCAGTTTGGGGGGATCCGAAGCTTTCTTT.

This sequence joins TRBV4-1 and TRBJ1-1, with D possibly TRBD1 on 5 matching bases. Trimming removed 4 bases from V and 3 bases from J, with 9 bases in between. There are 13 residues in the CDR3. The germline V gene encodes CDR1 MGHRA and CDR2 YSYEKL. The CDR3 is CASSRVGDTEAFF. CDR3 nucleotides: TGCGCCAGCAGCCGCGTGGGGGACACTGAAGCTTTCTTT.

The chain has TRBV30 and TRBJ2-3; D tentatively fits TRBD1 or TRBD2 (5 bases each). The germline V and J ends were trimmed by 2 bases and 14 bases, with 17 bases remaining between them. This CDR3 is built from 12 residues. Germline V gene lookup returns CDR1 GTSNPN and CDR2 SVGIG (reference sequence). The CDR3 region has the DNA TGTGCCTGGAGTAAATGGGACCGGGGCTCGTATTTT. As protein: CAWSKWDRGSYF.

This clone came up once. The chain is built from TRBV9 and TRBJ2-1, with TRBD2 as a possible D gene (6 bases). Germline V gene data show CDR1 as SGDLS and CDR2 as YYNGEE. The CDR3 totals 14 residues. The V and J ends lost 0 bases and 5 bases respectively, with 9 bases between them. CDR3 region: CASSVGGGNNEQFF. The CDR3 DNA sequence: TGTGCCAGCAGCGTAGGCGGCGGGAACAATGAGCAGTTCTTC.

This clone is a singleton in its sample. V usage is TRBV28 and J usage is TRBJ2-7; D is ambiguous. The CDR3 runs to 14 residues. Germline CDR1 MDHEN, CDR2 SYDVKM. V lost 2 bases, J lost 0 bases, and 8 bases lay in between. CDR3 sequence (DNA): TGTGCCAGCAGTTTACCCCGTAACTCCTACGAGCAGTACTTC. The encoded protein is CASSLPRNSYEQYF. The whole variable domain, remainder taken from reference TRBV28 and TRBJ2-7, is DVKVTQSSRYLVKRTGEKVFLECVQDMDHENMFWYRQDPGLGLRLIYFSYDVKMKEKGDIPEGYSVSREKKERFSLILESASTNQTSMYLCASSLPRNSYEQYFGPGTRLTVT.